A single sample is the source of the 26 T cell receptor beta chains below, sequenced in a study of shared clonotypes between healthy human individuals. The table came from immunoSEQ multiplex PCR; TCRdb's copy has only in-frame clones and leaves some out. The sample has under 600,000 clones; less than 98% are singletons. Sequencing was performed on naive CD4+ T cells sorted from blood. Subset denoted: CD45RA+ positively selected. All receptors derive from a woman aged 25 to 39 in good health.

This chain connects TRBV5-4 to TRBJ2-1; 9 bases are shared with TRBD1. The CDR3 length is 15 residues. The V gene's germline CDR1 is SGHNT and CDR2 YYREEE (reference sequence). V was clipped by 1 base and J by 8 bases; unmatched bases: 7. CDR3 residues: CASSLPLGQGDEQFF. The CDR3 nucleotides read TGTGCCAGCAGCTTGCCCCTGGGACAGGGCGATGAGCAGTTCTTC.

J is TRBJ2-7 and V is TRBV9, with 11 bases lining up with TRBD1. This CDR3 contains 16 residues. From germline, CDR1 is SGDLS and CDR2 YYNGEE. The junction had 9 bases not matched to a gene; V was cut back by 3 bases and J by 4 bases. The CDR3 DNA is TGTGCCAGCAGCGGGAGAATGGACAGGGGGCGGTACGAGCAGTACTTC. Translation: CASSGRMDRGRYEQYF.

Here the CDR3 reads CASSLIPGYQPQHF. The DNA of the CDR3 is TGTGCCAGCAGCTTGATCCCAGGATATCAGCCCCAGCATTTT. V is TRBV5-5 and J is TRBJ1-5, with unresolved D. V shed 1 base and J shed 5 bases, with 10 bases lying between them. The CDR3 covers 14 residues. Germline V lookup: CDR1 SGHKS, CDR2 YYEKEE (reference sequence).

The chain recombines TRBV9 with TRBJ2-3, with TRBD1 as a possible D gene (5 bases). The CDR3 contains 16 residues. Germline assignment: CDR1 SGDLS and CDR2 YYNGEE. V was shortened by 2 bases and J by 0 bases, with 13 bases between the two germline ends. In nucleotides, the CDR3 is TGTGCCAGCAGCGTGGGGCCCCTGACTAGCACAGATACGCAGTATTTT. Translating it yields CASSVGPLTSTDTQYF.

CDR3: CASSGQGADQPQHF. Here the CDR3 DNA reads TGTGCCAGCTCAGGACAGGGGGCCGATCAGCCCCAGCATTTT. The genes are TRBV18 and TRBJ1-5; 11 bases fit TRBD1. With 5 bases clipped from V and 5 bases from J, the junction kept 2 bases outside the gene matches. This CDR3 spans 14 amino acids. Germline V gene lookup returns CDR1 KGHSH and CDR2 LQKENI.

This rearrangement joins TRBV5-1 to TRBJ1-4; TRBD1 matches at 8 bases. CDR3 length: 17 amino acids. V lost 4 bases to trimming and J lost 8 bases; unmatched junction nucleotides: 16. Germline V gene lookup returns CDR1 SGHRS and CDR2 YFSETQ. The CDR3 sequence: CASSLGQGPVMDEKLFF. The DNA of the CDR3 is TGCGCCAGCAGCCTCGGACAGGGTCCTGTCATGGACGAAAAACTGTTTTTT.

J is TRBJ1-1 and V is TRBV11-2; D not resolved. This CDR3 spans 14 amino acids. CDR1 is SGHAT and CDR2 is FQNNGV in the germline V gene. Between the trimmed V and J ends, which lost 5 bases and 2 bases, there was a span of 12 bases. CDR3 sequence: CASSQQLPNTEAFF. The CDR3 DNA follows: TGTGCCAGCAGCCAACAGCTACCAAACACTGAAGCTTTCTTT.

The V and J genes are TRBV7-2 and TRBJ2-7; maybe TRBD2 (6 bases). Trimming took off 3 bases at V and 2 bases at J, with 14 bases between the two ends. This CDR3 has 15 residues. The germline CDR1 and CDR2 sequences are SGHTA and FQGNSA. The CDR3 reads CASSFLASETYEQYF. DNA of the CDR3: TGTGCCAGCAGCTTTTTGGCTAGCGAGACCTACGAGCAGTACTTC. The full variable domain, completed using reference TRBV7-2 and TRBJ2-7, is GAGVSQSPSNKVTEKGKDVELRCDPISGHTALYWYRQSLGQGLEFLIYFQGNSAPDKSGLPSDRFSAERTGGSVSTLTIQRTQQEDSAVYLCASSFLASETYEQYFGPGTRLTVT.

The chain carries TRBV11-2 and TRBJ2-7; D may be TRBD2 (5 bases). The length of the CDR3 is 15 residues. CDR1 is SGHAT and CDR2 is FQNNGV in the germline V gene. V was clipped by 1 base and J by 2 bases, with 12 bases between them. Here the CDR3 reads CASSLVLAETYEQYF. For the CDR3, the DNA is TGTGCCAGCAGCTTAGTTCTAGCTGAGACCTACGAGCAGTACTTC.

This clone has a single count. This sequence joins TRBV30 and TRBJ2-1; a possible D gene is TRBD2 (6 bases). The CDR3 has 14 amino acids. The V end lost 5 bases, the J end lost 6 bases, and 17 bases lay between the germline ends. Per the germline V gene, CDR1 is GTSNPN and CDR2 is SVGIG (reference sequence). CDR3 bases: TGTGCCTGGGTCGGGGGAGTTGGTAGCAATGAGCAGTTCTTC. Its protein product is CAWVGGVGSNEQFF.

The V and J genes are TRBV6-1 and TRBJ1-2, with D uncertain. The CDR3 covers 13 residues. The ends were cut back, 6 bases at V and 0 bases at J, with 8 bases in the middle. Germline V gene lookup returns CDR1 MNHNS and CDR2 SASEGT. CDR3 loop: CASRPGPNYGYTF. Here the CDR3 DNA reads TGTGCCAGCAGGCCGGGCCCTAACTATGGCTACACCTTC.

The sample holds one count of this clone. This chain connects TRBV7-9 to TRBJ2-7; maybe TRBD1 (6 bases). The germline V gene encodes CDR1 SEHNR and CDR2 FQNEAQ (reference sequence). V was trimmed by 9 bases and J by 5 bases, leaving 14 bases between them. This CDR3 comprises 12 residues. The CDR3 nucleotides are TGTGCCAGTGATCAGGGGCAAGACGAGCAGTACTTC. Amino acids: CASDQGQDEQYF. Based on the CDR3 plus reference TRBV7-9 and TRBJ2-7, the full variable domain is DTGVSQNPRHKITKRGQNVTFRCDPISEHNRLYWYRQTLGQGPEFLTYFQNEAQLEKSRLLSDRFSAERPKGSFSTLEIQRTEQGDSAMYLCASDQGQDEQYFGPGTRLTVT.

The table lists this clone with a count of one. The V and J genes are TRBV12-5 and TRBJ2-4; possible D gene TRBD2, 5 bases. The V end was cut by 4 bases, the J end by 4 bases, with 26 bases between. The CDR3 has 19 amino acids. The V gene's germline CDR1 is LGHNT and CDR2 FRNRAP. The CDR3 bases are TGTGCTAGTGGTTCCGACTTAGCTGGTCTAGCTTTATCTAAAAACATTCAGTACTTC. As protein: CASGSDLAGLALSKNIQYF.

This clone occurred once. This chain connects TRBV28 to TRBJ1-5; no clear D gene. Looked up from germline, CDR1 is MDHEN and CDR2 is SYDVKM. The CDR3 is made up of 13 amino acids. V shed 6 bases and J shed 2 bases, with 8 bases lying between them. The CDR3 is CASRNHGNQPQHF. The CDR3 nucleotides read TGTGCCAGCAGGAATCATGGCAATCAGCCCCAGCATTTT.

The CDR3: CASSRLGDSPLHF. The CDR3 DNA reads TGTGCCAGCAGCAGACTTGGGGATTCACCCCTCCACTTT. V gene TRBV28 combines with J gene TRBJ1-6; D not certain. The germline V gene has CDR1 MDHEN and CDR2 SYDVKM. CDR3 length equals 13 residues. Trimming shortened V by 6 bases and J by 8 bases, and 11 bases separated the two germline ends.

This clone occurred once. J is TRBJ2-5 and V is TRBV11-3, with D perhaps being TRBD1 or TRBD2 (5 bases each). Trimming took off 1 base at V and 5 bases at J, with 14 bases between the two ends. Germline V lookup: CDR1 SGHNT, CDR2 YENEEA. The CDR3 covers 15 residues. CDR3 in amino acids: CASSLGLQGVETQYF. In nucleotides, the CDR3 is TGTGCCAGCAGCTTAGGCCTCCAGGGAGTGGAGACCCAGTACTTC.

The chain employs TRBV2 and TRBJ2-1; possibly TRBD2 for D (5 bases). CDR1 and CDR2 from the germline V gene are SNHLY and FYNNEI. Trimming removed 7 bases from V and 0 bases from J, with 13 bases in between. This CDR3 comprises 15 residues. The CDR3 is CASMWGVDSYNEQFF. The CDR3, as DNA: TGTGCCAGCATGTGGGGAGTAGACTCCTACAATGAGCAGTTCTTC. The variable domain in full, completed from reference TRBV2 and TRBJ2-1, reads EPEVTQTPSHQVTQMGQEVILRCVPISNHLYFYWYRQILGQKVEFLVSFYNNEISEKSEIFDDQFSVERPDGSNFTLKIRSTKLEDSAMYFCASMWGVDSYNEQFFGPGTRLTVL.

The chain's CDR3 is CASSPQGGDSYNEQFF. The CDR3 DNA follows: TGTGCCAGCTCACCCCAAGGGGGGGACTCCTACAATGAGCAGTTCTTC. The J gene is TRBJ2-1, the V gene TRBV18, with D perhaps TRBD2 (7 bases). This CDR3 has 16 residues. The germline V gene encodes CDR1 KGHSH and CDR2 LQKENI. V was cut by 3 bases and J by 0 bases, with 12 bases left in between.

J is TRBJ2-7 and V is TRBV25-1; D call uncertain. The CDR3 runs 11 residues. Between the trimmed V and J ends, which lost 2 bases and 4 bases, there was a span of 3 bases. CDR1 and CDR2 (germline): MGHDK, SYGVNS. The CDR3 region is CASSEPYEQYF. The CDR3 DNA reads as TGTGCCAGCAGTGAACCATACGAGCAGTACTTC.

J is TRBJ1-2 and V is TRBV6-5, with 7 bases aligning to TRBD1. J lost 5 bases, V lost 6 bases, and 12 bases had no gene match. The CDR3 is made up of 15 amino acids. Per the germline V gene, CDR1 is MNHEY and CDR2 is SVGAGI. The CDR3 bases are TGTGCCAGCAGGTCGGGACAGTCGAGATTATATGGCTACACCTTC. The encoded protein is CASRSGQSRLYGYTF.

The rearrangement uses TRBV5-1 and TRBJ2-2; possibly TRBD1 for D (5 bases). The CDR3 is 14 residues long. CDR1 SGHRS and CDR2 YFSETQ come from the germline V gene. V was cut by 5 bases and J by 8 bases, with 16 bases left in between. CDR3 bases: TGCGCCAGCAGTTCGACGAACAGGATTGGGGAGCTGTTTTTT. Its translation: CASSSTNRIGELFF.

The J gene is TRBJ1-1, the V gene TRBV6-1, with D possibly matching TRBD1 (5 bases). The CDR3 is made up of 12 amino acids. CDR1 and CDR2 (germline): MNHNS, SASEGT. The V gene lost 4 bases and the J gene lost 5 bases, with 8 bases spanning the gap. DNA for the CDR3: TGTGCCAGCAGTGGAGGGGTTACTGAAGCTTTCTTT. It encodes CASSGGVTEAFF.

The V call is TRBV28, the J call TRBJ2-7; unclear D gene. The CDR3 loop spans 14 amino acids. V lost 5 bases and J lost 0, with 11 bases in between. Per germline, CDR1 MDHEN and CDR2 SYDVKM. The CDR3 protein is CASSTDHLSYEQYF. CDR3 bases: TGTGCCAGCAGTACCGACCACCTCTCCTACGAGCAGTACTTC.

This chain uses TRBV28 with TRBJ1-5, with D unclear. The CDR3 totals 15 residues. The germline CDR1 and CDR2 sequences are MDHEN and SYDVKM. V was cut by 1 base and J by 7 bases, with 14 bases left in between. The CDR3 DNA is TGTGCCAGCAGTTTATTAAGGGCGGTTCGACAGCCCCAGCATTTT. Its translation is CASSLLRAVRQPQHF.

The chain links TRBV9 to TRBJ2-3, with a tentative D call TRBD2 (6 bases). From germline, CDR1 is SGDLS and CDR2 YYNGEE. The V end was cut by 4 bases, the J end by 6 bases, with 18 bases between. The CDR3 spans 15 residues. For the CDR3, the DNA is TGTGCCAGCAGCTCCCTGGGGGGTGCATCGGATACGCAGTATTTT. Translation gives CASSSLGGASDTQYF.

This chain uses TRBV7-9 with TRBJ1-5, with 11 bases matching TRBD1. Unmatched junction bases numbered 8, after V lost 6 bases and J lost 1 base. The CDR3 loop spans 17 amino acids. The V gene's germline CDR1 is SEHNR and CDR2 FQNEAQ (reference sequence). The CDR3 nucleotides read TGTGCCAGCAGTAAGGGACAGGGGGGTCGAAGCAATCAGCCCCAGCATTTT. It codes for CASSKGQGGRSNQPQHF. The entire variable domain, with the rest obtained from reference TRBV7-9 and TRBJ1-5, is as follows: DTGVSQNPRHKITKRGQNVTFRCDPISEHNRLYWYRQTLGQGPEFLTYFQNEAQLEKSRLLSDRFSAERPKGSFSTLEIQRTEQGDSAMYLCASSKGQGGRSNQPQHFGDGTRLSIL.